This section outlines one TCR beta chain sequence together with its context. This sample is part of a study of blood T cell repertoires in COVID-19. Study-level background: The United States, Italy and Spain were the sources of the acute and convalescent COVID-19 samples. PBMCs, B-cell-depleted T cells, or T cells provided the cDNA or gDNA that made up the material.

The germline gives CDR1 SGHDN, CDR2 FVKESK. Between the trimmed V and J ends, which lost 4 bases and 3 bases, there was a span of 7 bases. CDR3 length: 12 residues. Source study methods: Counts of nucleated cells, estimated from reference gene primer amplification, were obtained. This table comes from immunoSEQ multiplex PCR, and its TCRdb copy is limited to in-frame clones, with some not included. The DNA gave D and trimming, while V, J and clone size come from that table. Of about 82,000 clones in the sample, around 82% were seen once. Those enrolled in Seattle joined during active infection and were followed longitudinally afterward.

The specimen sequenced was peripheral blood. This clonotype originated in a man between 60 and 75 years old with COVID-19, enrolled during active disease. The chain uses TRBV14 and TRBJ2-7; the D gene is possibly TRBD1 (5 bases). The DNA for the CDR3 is TGTGCCAGCAGCCCAAGGGGCTACGAGCAGTACTTC. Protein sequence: CASSPRGYEQYF.